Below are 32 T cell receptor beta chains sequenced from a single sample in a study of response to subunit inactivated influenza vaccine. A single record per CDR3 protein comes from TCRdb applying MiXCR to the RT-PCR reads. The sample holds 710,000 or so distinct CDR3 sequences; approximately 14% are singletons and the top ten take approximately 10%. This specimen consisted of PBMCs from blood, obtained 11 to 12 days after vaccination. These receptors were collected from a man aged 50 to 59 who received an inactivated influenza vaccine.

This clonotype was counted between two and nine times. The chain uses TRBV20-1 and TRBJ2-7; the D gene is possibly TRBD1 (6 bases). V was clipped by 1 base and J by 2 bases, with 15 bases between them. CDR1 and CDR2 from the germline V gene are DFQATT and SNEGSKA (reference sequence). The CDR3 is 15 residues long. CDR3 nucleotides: TGCAGTGCTAGAGCCCCGGGACAAAAGACCTACGAGCAGTACTTC. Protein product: CSARAPGQKTYEQYF.

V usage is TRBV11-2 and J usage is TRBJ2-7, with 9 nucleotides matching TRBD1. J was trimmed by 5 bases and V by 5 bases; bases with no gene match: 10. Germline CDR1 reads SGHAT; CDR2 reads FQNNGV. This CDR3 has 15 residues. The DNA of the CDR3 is TGTGCCAGCAGCCCGACGACAGGGGGGCACCACGAGCAGTACTTC. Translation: CASSPTTGGHHEQYF.

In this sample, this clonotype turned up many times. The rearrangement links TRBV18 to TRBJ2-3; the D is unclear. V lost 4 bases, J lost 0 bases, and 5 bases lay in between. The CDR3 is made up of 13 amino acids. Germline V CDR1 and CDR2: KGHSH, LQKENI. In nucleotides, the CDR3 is TGTGCCAGCTCACATTCTAGCACAGATACGCAGTATTTT. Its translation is CASSHSSTDTQYF.

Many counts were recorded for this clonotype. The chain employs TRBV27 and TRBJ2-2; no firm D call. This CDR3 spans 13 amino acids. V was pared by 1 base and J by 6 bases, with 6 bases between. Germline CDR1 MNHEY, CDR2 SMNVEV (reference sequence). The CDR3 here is CASSLFSAGELFF. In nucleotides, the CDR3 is TGTGCCAGCAGTTTATTCAGCGCCGGGGAGCTGTTTTTT.

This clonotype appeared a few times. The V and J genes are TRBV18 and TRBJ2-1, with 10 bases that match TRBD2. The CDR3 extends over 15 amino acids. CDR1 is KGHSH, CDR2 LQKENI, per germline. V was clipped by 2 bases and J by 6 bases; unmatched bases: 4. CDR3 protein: CASSPSGGGGNEQFF. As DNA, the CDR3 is TGTGCCAGCTCACCAAGCGGGGGGGGCGGCAATGAGCAGTTCTTC.

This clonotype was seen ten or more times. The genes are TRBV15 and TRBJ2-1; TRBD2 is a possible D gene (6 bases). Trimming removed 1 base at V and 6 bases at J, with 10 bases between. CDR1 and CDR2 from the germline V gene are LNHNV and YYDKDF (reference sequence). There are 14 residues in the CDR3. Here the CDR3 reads CATSRAVGGNEQFF. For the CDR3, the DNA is TGTGCCACCAGCAGAGCCGTCGGGGGCAATGAGCAGTTCTTC. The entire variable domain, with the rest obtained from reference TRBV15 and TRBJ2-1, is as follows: DAMVIQNPRYQVTQFGKPVTLSCSQTLNHNVMYWYQQKSSQAPKLLFHYYDKDFNNEADTPDNFQSRRPNTSFCFLDIRSPGLGDTAMYLCATSRAVGGNEQFFGPGTRLTVL.

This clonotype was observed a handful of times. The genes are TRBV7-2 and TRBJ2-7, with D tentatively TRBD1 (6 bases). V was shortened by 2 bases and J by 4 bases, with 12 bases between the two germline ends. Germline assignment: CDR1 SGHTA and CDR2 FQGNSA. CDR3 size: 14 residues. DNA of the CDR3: TGTGCCAGCAGCTTATGGGGGACATTATACGAGCAGTACTTC. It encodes CASSLWGTLYEQYF.

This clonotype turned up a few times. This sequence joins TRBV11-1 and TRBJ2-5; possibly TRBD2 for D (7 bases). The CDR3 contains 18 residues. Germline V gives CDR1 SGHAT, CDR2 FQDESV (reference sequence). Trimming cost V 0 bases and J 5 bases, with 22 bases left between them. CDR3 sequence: CASSLAPGEGPHWETQYF. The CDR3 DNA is TGTGCCAGCAGCTTAGCGCCAGGGGAGGGGCCACATTGGGAGACCCAGTACTTC.

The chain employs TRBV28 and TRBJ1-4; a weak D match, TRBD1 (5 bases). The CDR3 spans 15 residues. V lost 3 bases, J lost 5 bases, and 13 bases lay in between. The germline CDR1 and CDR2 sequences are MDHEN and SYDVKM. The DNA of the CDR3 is TGTGCCAGCAGTTTTGCGCAGGGCAGGAATGAAAAACTGTTTTTT. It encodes CASSFAQGRNEKLFF.

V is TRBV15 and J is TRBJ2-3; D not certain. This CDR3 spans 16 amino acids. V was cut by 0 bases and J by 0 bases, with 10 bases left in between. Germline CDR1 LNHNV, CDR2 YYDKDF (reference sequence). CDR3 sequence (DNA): TGTGCCACCAGCAGAGACCTACAGATTAGCACAGATACGCAGTATTTT. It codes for CATSRDLQISTDTQYF.

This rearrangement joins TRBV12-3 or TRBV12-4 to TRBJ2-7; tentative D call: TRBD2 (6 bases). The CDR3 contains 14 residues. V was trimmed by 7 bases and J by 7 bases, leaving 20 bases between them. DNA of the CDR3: TGTGCCAGCACAGCCTCCGGGGGTACGTTGGAGCAGTACTTC. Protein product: CASTASGGTLEQYF.

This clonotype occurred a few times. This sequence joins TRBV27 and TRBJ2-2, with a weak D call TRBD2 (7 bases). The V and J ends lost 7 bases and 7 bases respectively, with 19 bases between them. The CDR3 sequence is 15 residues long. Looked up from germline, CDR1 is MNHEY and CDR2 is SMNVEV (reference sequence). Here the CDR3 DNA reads TGTGCCAGCACCGTAGTGGGGGGGCTCGGCGGGGAGCTGTTTTTT. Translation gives CASTVVGGLGGELFF.

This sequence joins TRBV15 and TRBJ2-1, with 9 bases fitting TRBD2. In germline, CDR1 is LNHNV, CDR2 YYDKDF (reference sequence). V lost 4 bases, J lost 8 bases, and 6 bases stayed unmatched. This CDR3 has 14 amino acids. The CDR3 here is CATSTSGIGYEQFF. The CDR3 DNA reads TGTGCCACCAGCACTAGCGGGATCGGGTATGAGCAGTTCTTC.

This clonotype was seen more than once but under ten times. CDR3 residues: CASSYTRGFGASGNTIYF. The CDR3 coding sequence is TGTGCCAGCAGCTACACGAGGGGTTTCGGGGCCTCTGGAAACACCATATATTTT. The rearrangement uses TRBV11-2 and TRBJ1-3; D is perhaps TRBD1 (5 bases). Germline-derived CDR1 and CDR2 are SGHAT and FQNNGV. Trimming took off 4 bases at V and 0 bases at J, with 19 bases between the two ends. The CDR3 has 18 residues. Based on the CDR3 plus reference TRBV11-2 and TRBJ1-3, the full variable domain is EAGVAQSPRYKIIEKRQSVAFWCNPISGHATLYWYQQILGQGPKLLIQFQNNGVVDDSQLPKDRFSAERLKGVDSTLKIQPAKLEDSAVYLCASSYTRGFGASGNTIYFGEGSWLTVV.

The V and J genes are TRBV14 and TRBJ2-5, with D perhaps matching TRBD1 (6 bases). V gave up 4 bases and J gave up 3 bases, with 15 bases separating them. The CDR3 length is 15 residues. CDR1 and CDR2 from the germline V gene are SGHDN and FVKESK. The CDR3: CASSLLGQLEETQYF. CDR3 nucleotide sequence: TGTGCCAGCAGCCTCCTCGGACAGCTAGAAGAGACCCAGTACTTC.

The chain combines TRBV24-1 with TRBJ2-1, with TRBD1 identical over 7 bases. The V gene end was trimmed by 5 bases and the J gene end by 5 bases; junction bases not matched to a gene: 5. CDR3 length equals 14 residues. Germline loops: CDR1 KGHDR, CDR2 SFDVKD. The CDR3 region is CATSVQGPNNEQFF. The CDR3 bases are TGTGCCACCAGTGTACAGGGGCCCAACAATGAGCAGTTCTTC.

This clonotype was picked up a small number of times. The CDR3 DNA reads TGCAGTGCTAGACCCGGGAGGGTCAATCAGCCCCAGCATTTT. This codes for CSARPGRVNQPQHF. The chain uses TRBV20-1 and TRBJ1-5; the D is unclear. The CDR3 is 14 residues long. Trimming took off 2 bases at V and 3 bases at J, with 11 bases between the two ends. Germline CDR1 reads DFQATT; CDR2 reads SNEGSKA (reference sequence).

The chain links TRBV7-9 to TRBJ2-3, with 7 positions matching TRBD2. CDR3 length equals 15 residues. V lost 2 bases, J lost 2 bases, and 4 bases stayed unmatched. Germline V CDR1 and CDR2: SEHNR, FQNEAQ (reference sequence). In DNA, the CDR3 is TGTGCCAGCAGCTTACCAGCGGGGACCACAGATACGCAGTATTTT. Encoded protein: CASSLPAGTTDTQYF.

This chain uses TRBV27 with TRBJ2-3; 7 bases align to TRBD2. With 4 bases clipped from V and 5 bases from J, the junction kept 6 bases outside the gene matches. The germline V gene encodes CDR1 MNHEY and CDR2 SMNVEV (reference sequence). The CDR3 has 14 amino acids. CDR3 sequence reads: CASSSWTRGDTQYF. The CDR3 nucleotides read TGTGCCAGCAGTTCGTGGACTAGAGGAGATACGCAGTATTTT.

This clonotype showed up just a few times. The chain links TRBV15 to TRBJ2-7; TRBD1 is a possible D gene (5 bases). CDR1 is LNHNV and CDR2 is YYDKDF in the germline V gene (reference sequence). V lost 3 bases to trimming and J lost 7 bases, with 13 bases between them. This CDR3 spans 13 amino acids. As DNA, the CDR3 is TGTGCCACCAGCAGGGGCAGGGTGGGGGAGCAGTACTTC. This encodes CATSRGRVGEQYF.

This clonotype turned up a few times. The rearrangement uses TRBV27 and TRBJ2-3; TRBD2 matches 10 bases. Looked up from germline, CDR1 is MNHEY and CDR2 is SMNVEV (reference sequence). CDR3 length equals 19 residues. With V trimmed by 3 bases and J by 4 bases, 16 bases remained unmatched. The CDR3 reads CASSFLSSGSLTSPDTQYF. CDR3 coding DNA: TGTGCCAGCAGTTTCCTCTCTAGCGGGAGCCTCACCAGCCCAGATACGCAGTATTTT.

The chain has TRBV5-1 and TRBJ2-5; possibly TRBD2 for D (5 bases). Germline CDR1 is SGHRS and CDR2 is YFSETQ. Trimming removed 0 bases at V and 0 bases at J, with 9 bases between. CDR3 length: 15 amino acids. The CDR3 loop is CASSLVPGYQETQYF. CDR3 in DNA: TGCGCCAGCAGCTTGGTTCCGGGGTACCAAGAGACCCAGTACTTC.

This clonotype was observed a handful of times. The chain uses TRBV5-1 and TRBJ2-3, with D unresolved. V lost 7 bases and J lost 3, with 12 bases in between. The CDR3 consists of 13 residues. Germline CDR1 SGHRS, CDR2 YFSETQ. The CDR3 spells CASLGQTTDTQYF. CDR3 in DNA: TGCGCCAGCCTTGGGCAGACAACAGATACGCAGTATTTT.

CDR3 amino acids: CAWSRLNEQFF. DNA of the CDR3: TGTGCCTGGAGTAGGTTGAATGAGCAGTTCTTC. This chain uses TRBV30 with TRBJ2-1; D is uncertain. The CDR3 length is 11 residues. The V end lost 2 bases, the J end lost 7 bases, and 6 bases lay between the germline ends. From germline, CDR1 is GTSNPN and CDR2 SVGIG (reference sequence). Using reference TRBV30 and TRBJ2-1 for the parts outside the CDR3, the full variable domain is SQTIHQWPATLVQPVGSPLSLECTVEGTSNPNLYWYRQAAGRGLQLLFYSVGIGQISSEVPQNLSASRPQDRQFILSSKKLLLSDSGFYLCAWSRLNEQFFGPGTRLTVL.

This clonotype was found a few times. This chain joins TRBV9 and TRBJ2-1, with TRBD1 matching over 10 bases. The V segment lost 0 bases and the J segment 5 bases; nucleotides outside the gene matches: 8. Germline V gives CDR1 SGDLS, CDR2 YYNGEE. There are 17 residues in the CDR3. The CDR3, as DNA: TGTGCCAGCAGCGTAGAGATCGGGACAGGGGCCAACAATGAGCAGTTCTTC. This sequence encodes CASSVEIGTGANNEQFF.

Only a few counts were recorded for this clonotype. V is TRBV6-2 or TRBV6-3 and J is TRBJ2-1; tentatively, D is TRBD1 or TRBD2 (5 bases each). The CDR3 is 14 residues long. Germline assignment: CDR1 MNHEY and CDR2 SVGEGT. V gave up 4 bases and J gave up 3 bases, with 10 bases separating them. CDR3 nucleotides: TGTGCCAGCAGTTTCCGGGGCGACTACAATGAGCAGTTCTTC. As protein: CASSFRGDYNEQFF.

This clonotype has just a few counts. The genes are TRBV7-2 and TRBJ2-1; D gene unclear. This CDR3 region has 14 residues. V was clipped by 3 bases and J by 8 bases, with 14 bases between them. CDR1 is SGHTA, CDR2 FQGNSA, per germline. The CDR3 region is CASSFIGDEDEQFF. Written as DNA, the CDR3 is TGTGCCAGCAGCTTTATAGGAGATGAGGATGAGCAGTTCTTC. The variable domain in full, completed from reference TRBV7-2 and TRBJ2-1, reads GAGVSQSPSNKVTEKGKDVELRCDPISGHTALYWYRQSLGQGLEFLIYFQGNSAPDKSGLPSDRFSAERTGGSVSTLTIQRTQQEDSAVYLCASSFIGDEDEQFFGPGTRLTVL.

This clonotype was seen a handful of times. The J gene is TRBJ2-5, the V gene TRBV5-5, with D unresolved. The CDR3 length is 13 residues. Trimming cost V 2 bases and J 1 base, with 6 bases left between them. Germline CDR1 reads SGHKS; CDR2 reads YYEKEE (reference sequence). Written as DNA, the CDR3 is TGTGCCAGCAGCTTCGTTTCCCAAGAGACCCAGTACTTC. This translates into CASSFVSQETQYF.

In DNA, the CDR3 is TGCGCCAGCAGCTCCGGACAGGGGGCACCCAAAAACATTCAGTACTTC. Protein: CASSSGQGAPKNIQYF. This chain connects TRBV5-1 to TRBJ2-4; the match to TRBD1 covers 11 bases. The CDR3 extends over 16 amino acids. CDR1 is SGHRS, CDR2 YFSETQ, per germline. The J segment lost 2 bases and the V segment lost 3 bases, leaving 4 bases of the junction unmatched. Full variable domain (outside the CDR3, taken from reference TRBV5-1 and TRBJ2-4): KAGVTQTPRYLIKTRGQQVTLSCSPISGHRSVSWYQQTPGQGLQFLFEYFSETQRNKGNFPGRFSGRQFSNSRSEMNVSTLELGDSALYLCASSSGQGAPKNIQYFGAGTRLSVL.

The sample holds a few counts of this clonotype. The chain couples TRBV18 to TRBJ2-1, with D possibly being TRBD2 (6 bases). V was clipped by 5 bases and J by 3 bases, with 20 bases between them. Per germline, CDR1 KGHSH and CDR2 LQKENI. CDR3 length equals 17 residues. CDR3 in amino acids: CASSARDSGTNYNEQFF. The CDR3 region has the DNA TGTGCCAGCTCAGCCCGGGACTCAGGCACGAACTACAATGAGCAGTTCTTC.

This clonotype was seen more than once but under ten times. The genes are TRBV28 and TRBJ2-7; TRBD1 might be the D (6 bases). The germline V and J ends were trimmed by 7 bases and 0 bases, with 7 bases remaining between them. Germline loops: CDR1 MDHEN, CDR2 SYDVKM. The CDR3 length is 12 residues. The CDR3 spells CASKGVSYEQYF. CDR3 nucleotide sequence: TGTGCCAGCAAGGGGGTCTCCTACGAGCAGTACTTC.

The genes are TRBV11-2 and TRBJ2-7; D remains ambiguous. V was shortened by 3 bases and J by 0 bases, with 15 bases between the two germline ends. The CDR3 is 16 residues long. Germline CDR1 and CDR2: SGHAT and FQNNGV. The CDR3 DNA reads TGTGCCAGCAGCTTTGGCTTCGGGCAAAGCTCCTACGAGCAGTACTTC. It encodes CASSFGFGQSSYEQYF.